Listed below are T cell receptor beta chains from one sample, sequenced in a study of blood T cell repertoires in COVID-19. Generated by immunoSEQ multiplex PCR, the TCRdb table keeps only in-frame clones and is missing some. The table records about 210,000 clones, approximately 85% of them present only once. The sequencing input was peripheral blood. The receptors derive from a woman in her 70s with COVID-19, enrolled during active disease. The conserved cysteine and the conserved F or W are not part of the CDR3 here. D genes are given only for firm matches. Only some rows state a clone size, as once, few, many or a class for expanded clones.

J	D	size	V	CDR3
TRBJ2-5	TRBD1	.	TRBV19	ASKDPGGRTQY
TRBJ2-4	TRBD2	.	TRBV27	ASSLAGLSAKNIQY
TRBJ1-4	TRBD1	.	TRBV7-2	ASSRGQVLTNEKLF
TRBJ2-7	.	.	TRBV7-2	ASSLAGRTYEQY
TRBJ2-7	.	.	TRBV5-6	ASSFRTPPYEQY
TRBJ2-1	TRBD2	.	TRBV19	ASSSTSGASYNEQF
TRBJ1-1	TRBD1	.	TRBV5-6	ASSSTGPEAF
TRBJ1-2	.	few	TRBV28	ASSYQGNYGYT
TRBJ1-2	TRBD1	once	TRBV27	ASSLSGAGGAYGYT
TRBJ1-1	.	once	TRBV28	ASNGQLNTEAF
TRBJ1-5	.	once	TRBV7-9	ASSRIDSDNQPQH
TRBJ2-7	.	.	TRBV5-1	ASRREPGGAYEQY
TRBJ2-1	.	.	TRBV11-2	ASSRSLPGAGDNEQF
TRBJ1-2	.	.	TRBV3-1/TRBV3-2	ASSHLSARVSYGYT
TRBJ2-1	TRBD1	.	TRBV5-1	ASSFRQGSNEQF
TRBJ2-1	.	.	TRBV6-2/TRBV6-3	ASSSTGTASARYNEQF
TRBJ1-2	.	few	TRBV7-2	ASSYFDRSNYGYT
TRBJ1-1	.	.	TRBV15	ATSREPPGLKTEAF
TRBJ2-6	TRBD1	.	TRBV28	ASSVYMGQGISGANVLT
TRBJ2-2	.	.	TRBV19	ASSIDRDTGELF
TRBJ1-1	.	.	TRBV19	ASSIRVTEAF
TRBJ2-1	.	once	TRBV28	ASSTRGNKAYNEQF
TRBJ2-5	TRBD2	once	TRBV28	ASILAGGRRETQY
TRBJ1-5	.	once	TRBV5-5	ASSLVNQPQH
TRBJ1-1	.	.	TRBV28	ASSSTGSPNTEAF
TRBJ1-2	TRBD1	.	TRBV7-3	ASSLTGDRACT
TRBJ1-6	TRBD1	.	TRBV4-1	ASSHDGQVHSPLH
TRBJ1-4	.	.	TRBV5-1	ASSLEGRQGMEKLF
TRBJ2-5	.	.	TRBV7-2	ASSLAGITEGGTQY
TRBJ2-5	TRBD1	few	TRBV2	ASSVSGQGYETQY
TRBJ1-1	.	.	TRBV29-1	SVAEGGRDTEAF
TRBJ1-4	TRBD1	.	TRBV28	ASSPWTGRDEKLF
TRBJ1-2	.	.	TRBV28	ASSVPGQEAVGGYT
TRBJ1-1	.	.	TRBV30	AWSVRRYYAAGRQNTEAF
TRBJ2-3	TRBD2	.	TRBV27	ASSLRLAGVGRTDTQY
TRBJ1-3	.	.	TRBV29-1	SVVLMSGNTIY
TRBJ2-7	TRBD1	few	TRBV6-5	ASSTPGGRRYEQY
TRBJ1-1	TRBD1	.	TRBV7-8	ASSLWQGGLVNTEAF
TRBJ1-1	.	.	TRBV4-1	ASSQFSENTEAF
TRBJ1-1	.	.	TRBV6-4	ASSSGTEAF
TRBJ2-7	TRBD1	.	TRBV27	ASSRQGGSEQY
TRBJ2-7	TRBD1	.	TRBV7-9	ASSLGQGANYEQY
TRBJ2-1	.	.	TRBV18	VSRGPTYNEQF
TRBJ2-5	.	.	TRBV7-2	ASSHAALASGETQY
TRBJ2-7	.	.	TRBV3-1/TRBV3-2	ASSQSTGKQY
TRBJ2-2	.	.	TRBV6-2/TRBV6-3	ASSHDTRSGELF
TRBJ2-7	.	.	TRBV29-1	SVGGRQGLGEQY
TRBJ1-1	TRBD1	.	TRBV18	ASSRDRGNTEAF
TRBJ2-7	.	few	TRBV11-3	ASSLVGDSSYEQY
TRBJ2-4	TRBD1	.	TRBV6-6	ASSSQGAQKIIQY
TRBJ1-2	TRBD1	.	TRBV6-5	ASTSTGNPVGYT
TRBJ1-5	.	.	TRBV7-9	ASSLAEGSNQPQH